This T cell receptor (beta chain) is from a study of T cells in Graves' hyperthyroidism and ophthalmopathy. Study findings and constraints: In simple terms, a model built on 13 V-J features told ophthalmopathy apart from stable hyperthyroidism. Most expanded thyroid clonotypes above 0.001 recurred in blood. Onset of ophthalmopathy came a median roughly 6.4 months after the model predicted it.

Each diagnosis was grounded in clinical symptoms, serum thyroxine and TRAb, thyroid ultrasound, and orbital computed tomography. With respect to this clonotype: Its antigen is not known.

CDR1 and CDR2 from the germline V gene are MDHEN and SYDVKM. The CDR3 extends over 15 amino acids. The V gene end was trimmed by 4 bases and the J gene end by 10 bases; junction bases not matched to a gene: 10. RNA transcripts yielded amplified TCR beta CDR3 regions. TCR CDR3 regions were first amplified by RT-PCR with HTBI primers. TCRdb ran MiXCR on the multiplex PCR reads and lists one entry per CDR3 protein. The sample shows under 600,000 distinct CDR3 sequences, about a sixth of them seen only once. This sequence joins TRBV28 and TRBJ2-1, with 10 bases identical to TRBD2. The source material was blood. The sequence was collected from a woman aged 40-49 years with Graves' ophthalmopathy. DNA for the CDR3: TGTGCCAGCAGTTCGACCTCTAGCGGGAGCGGGGAGCAGTTCTTC. Translated, it gives CASSSTSSGSGEQFF.